These 8 T cell receptor beta chains originate from one sample sequenced in a study of beta chain features in type 1 diabetes. Study-wide results and limits: Moderately but significantly shorter TCRB CDR3s were found in Type 1 diabetes patients in all four CD4+ subsets.

All of the isolated RNA was reverse transcribed, so expressed TCRB transcripts were sequenced. TCRdb keeps only in-frame clones here, not all; method: immunoSEQ multiplex PCR. This sample has 100,000 to 150,000 clones, with approximately 15% found just once. No antigen has been identified for these receptors. The sequencing input was central memory CD4+ T cells from blood. The receptors were gathered from a young man with type 1 diabetes.

On this clone: Just one base apart from a much larger clone, this may be a read error. The V call is TRBV5-6, the J call TRBJ2-7, with D possibly matching TRBD2 (6 bases). CDR3 size: 12 residues. The germline CDR1 and CDR2 sequences are SGHDT and YYEEEE. Trimming pared 2 bases from V and 3 bases from J, leaving 6 bases between. Here the CDR3 DNA reads TGTGCCAGCAGCTTCGGGAGCTACGAGCAGTACTTC. It translates to CASSFGSYEQYF. Full variable domain (missing parts from reference TRBV5-6 and TRBJ2-7): DAGVTQSPTHLIKTRGQQVTLRCSPKSGHDTVSWYQQALGQGPQFIFQYYEEEERQRGNFPDRFSGHQFPNYSSELNVNALLLGDSALYLCASSFGSYEQYFGPGTRLTVT.

The CDR3 bases are TGCGCCAGCAGCCAAGCCAGCGGGAGCTTCTACGAGCAGTACTTC. Its translation is CASSQASGSFYEQYF. This sequence joins TRBV4-1 and TRBJ2-7; 8 positions match TRBD2. Germline CDR1 MGHRA, CDR2 YSYEKL. With V trimmed by 1 base and J by 3 bases, 5 bases remained unmatched. CDR3 length: 15 residues.

This clone was recorded a few times. The rearrangement joins TRBV29-1 to TRBJ1-1, with TRBD1 identical over 7 bases. This CDR3 contains 15 residues. V was pared by 4 bases and J by 1 base, with 9 bases of the junction left unmatched. Germline V gene sequence: CDR1 SQVTM, CDR2 ANQGSEA. As DNA, the CDR3 is TGCAGCGTTGCCTCAAACAGGGGACGGAACACTGAAGCTTTCTTT. It is translated as CSVASNRGRNTEAFF.

This chain joins TRBV6-5 and TRBJ1-2; no definite D call. V was shortened by 5 bases and J by 6 bases, with 19 bases between the two germline ends. The CDR3 covers 15 residues. CDR1 is MNHEY, CDR2 SVGAGI, per germline. CDR3 residues: CASSSEGRTIHGYTF. In nucleotides, the CDR3 is TGTGCCAGCAGTAGCGAAGGGAGGACGATCCATGGCTACACCTTC.

This clone has just a few counts. Other DNA sequences from this sample encode an identical CDR3 as well. J is TRBJ1-2 and V is TRBV7-2; D remains unclear. Germline V gene lookup returns CDR1 SGHTA and CDR2 FQGNSA. V was shortened by 5 bases and J by 4 bases, with 5 bases between the two germline ends. The CDR3 totals 11 residues. DNA for the CDR3: TGTGCCAGCAGCCCAAGCTATGGCTACACCTTC. Translation gives CASSPSYGYTF.

This clone was recorded a few times. This chain connects TRBV7-9 to TRBJ2-1, with a possible D match to TRBD1 (6 bases). V lost 7 bases and J 3 bases, leaving 22 bases between the germline ends. Per the germline V gene, CDR1 is SEHNR and CDR2 is FQNEAQ (reference sequence). The length of the CDR3 is 17 residues. The CDR3 region is CASTSRAGEIVYNEQFF. CDR3 sequence (DNA): TGTGCCAGCACCTCTCGGGCAGGGGAGATCGTCTACAATGAGCAGTTCTTC.

The chain is built from TRBV7-2 and TRBJ2-7; no clear D gene. Between the trimmed V and J ends, which lost 5 bases and 3 bases, there was a span of 8 bases. Germline assignment: CDR1 SGHTA and CDR2 FQGNSA. The CDR3 has 12 amino acids. The CDR3 DNA reads as TGTGCCAGCAGCCATGATTACTACGAGCAGTACTTC. Protein sequence: CASSHDYYEQYF.

The gene calls are TRBV19 and TRBJ2-1; 9 bases agree with TRBD2. The V gene's germline CDR1 is LNHDA and CDR2 SQIVND (reference sequence). The V gene end was trimmed by 6 bases and the J gene end by 3 bases; junction bases not matched to a gene: 6. CDR3 length: 15 residues. As DNA, the CDR3 is TGTGCCAGTAGCCACCAACTAGCGGGCTACAATGAGCAGTTCTTC. Residues: CASSHQLAGYNEQFF.